A selection of T cell receptor beta chains follows, all from one sample in a study. TCRdb redid the calling of the 5' RACE reads with MiXCR, one entry per CDR3 protein. The data contain approximately 10,000 distinct CDR3 sequences, about half of them seen just once; the ten biggest clones take up roughly 3%. The specimen sequenced was Tregs sorted from a lymph node. The source is a female donor with breast cancer. Each CDR3 is given with its conserved first and last residue. Fields, in order: clone size, J gene, D gene, V gene, CDR3 protein, CDR3 DNA. D genes are given only for firm matches. A clone size is listed for some rows: how often the clone was seen (once, few, many), or a class if it is expanded.

few	TRBJ1-4	NA	TRBV20-1	CSAREAQGTNEKLFF	TGCAGTGCTAGAGAGGCGCAGGGAACTAATGAAAAACTGTTTTTT
few	TRBJ2-3	TRBD2	TRBV7-9	CASSSSGARTDTQYF	TGTGCCAGCAGCTCTAGCGGAGCCCGCACAGATACGCAGTATTTT
NA	TRBJ2-1	NA	TRBV9	CASSVGGGVEYNEQFF	TGTGCCAGCAGCGTGGGGGGCGGGGTAGAGTACAATGAGCAGTTCTTC
NA	TRBJ2-1	NA	TRBV25-1	CASRSVNEQFF	TGTGCCAGCAGATCAGTGAATGAGCAGTTCTTC
once	TRBJ2-5	NA	TRBV20-1	CSAGQETQNF	TGCAGTGCAGGGCAAGAGACCCAGAACTTC
NA	TRBJ2-7	NA	TRBV4-1	CASSQGPTSAGYEQYF	TGCGCCAGCAGCCAAGGGCCGACCTCGGCAGGCTACGAGCAGTACTTC
NA	TRBJ2-7	NA	TRBV4-1	CASSQVTSPGDSYEQYF	TGCGCCAGCAGCCAAGTAACCTCTCCCGGTGACTCCTACGAGCAGTACTTC
NA	TRBJ2-3	NA	TRBV7-8	CASSPGVGGTDTQYF	TGTGCCAGCAGCCCCGGAGTTGGTGGCACAGATACGCAGTATTTT
NA	TRBJ2-7	TRBD2	TRBV4-1	CASSQDRLAGATSYEQYF	TGCGCCAGCAGCCAAGATAGGCTAGCGGGAGCAACCTCCTACGAGCAGTACTTC
NA	TRBJ2-3	NA	TRBV6-5	CASSYRRWADTQYF	TGTGCCAGCAGTTACCGACGTTGGGCAGATACGCAGTATTTT
NA	TRBJ2-1	NA	TRBV28	CASSFWGTSYNEQFF	TGTGCCAGCAGTTTTTGGGGGACCTCCTACAATGAGCAGTTCTTC
few	TRBJ2-7	NA	TRBV20-1	CSARDQGLEQYF	TGCAGTGCTAGAGATCAAGGGCTCGAGCAGTACTTC
NA	TRBJ2-5	TRBD2	TRBV5-1	CASSLSGGMGETQYF	TGCGCCAGCAGCTTGAGCGGGGGCATGGGGGAGACCCAGTACTTC
few	TRBJ1-2	TRBD1	TRBV12-3/TRBV12-4	CASSSGTVVGGYTF	TGTGCCAGCAGTTCCGGGACAGTGGTTGGCGGCTACACCTTC
NA	TRBJ2-3	TRBD1	TRBV5-1	CASSLEGAGDTQYF	TGCGCCAGCAGCTTGGAGGGGGCGGGAGATACGCAGTATTTT
NA	TRBJ1-2	NA	TRBV6-1	CASSATANYGYTF	TGTGCCAGCAGTGCAACAGCTAACTATGGCTACACCTTC
few	TRBJ2-3	NA	TRBV9	CASSVNGDPGTDTQYF	TGTGCCAGCAGCGTTAACGGGGACCCCGGCACAGATACGCAGTATTTT
few	TRBJ2-3	TRBD1	TRBV5-1	CASSSGQKDTDTQYF	TGCGCCAGCAGCTCGGGACAGAAGGACACGGATACGCAGTATTTT
NA	TRBJ2-1	NA	TRBV6-5	CASSLTGSSVFFEQFF	TGTGCCAGCAGTCTGACTGGTAGCAGTGTGTTTTTTGAGCAGTTCTTC
few	TRBJ2-4	NA	TRBV10-1	CASSDSDGENIQYF	TGCGCCAGCAGTGACTCGGACGGGGAAAACATTCAGTACTTC
NA	TRBJ2-2	NA	TRBV5-1	CASQGGTGELFF	TGCGCCAGCCAAGGTGGTACCGGGGAGCTGTTTTTT
NA	TRBJ2-3	TRBD2	TRBV20-1	CSALIQTSGGVSTDTQYF	TGCAGTGCTTTAATCCAGACTAGCGGGGGGGTCAGCACAGATACGCAGTATTTT
NA	TRBJ1-1	TRBD1	TRBV4-1	CASSQVPPLGQGFKAFF	TGCGCCAGCAGCCAAGTTCCACCCTTGGGACAGGGTTTTAAAGCTTTCTTT
NA	TRBJ1-5	NA	TRBV12-3/TRBV12-4	CASSTGPHQPQHF	TGTGCCAGCAGTACGGGGCCGCATCAGCCCCAGCATTTT
NA	TRBJ2-7	NA	TRBV6-2/TRBV6-3	CASGRASGLGSYEQYF	TGTGCCAGCGGACGAGCGAGCGGGTTGGGTTCCTACGAGCAGTACTTC
NA	TRBJ2-5	TRBD1	TRBV7-9	CASSSGQGILPETQYF	TGTGCCAGCAGCTCCGGACAGGGTATCCTGCCCGAGACCCAGTACTTC
NA	TRBJ1-5	TRBD1	TRBV2	CASRAFRTGLEYSNQPQHF	TGTGCCAGCAGAGCCTTTAGGACAGGGTTGGAGTATAGCAATCAGCCCCAGCATTTT
NA	TRBJ2-6	NA	TRBV7-8	CASSQGDRTHPGANVLTF	TGTGCCAGCAGCCAAGGGGACCGTACACACCCTGGGGCCAACGTCCTGACTTTC
NA	TRBJ2-7	NA	TRBV15	CATSPGGTAYEQYF	TGTGCCACCAGTCCGGGGGGGACAGCCTACGAGCAGTACTTC
NA	TRBJ2-5	NA	TRBV5-1	CASSSPWAGEETQYF	TGCGCCAGCAGCTCCCCCTGGGCAGGGGAAGAGACCCAGTACTTC
NA	TRBJ1-1	NA	TRBV19	CASSIVGSLNTEAFF	TGTGCCAGTAGTATAGTTGGAAGTCTGAACACTGAAGCTTTCTTT